The 12 T cell receptor beta chains in this list originate from one sample, sequenced in a study of naive CD8 T cells in extremely preterm neonates. TCRdb's table, derived via immunoSEQ multiplex PCR, lists solely in-frame clones and lacks some. Here the sample spans approximately 7,000 clones, 92% being singletons. Without labor or membrane rupture, elective cesareans at roughly 37-41 weeks supplied term cord blood. The material sequenced was naive CD8+ T cells from cord blood. The receptor source for this set is a newborn in good health.

This chain joins TRBV25-1 and TRBJ2-7; 7 bases are shared with TRBD1. CDR1 is MGHDK, CDR2 SYGVNS, per germline. Trimming at V came to 7 bases and at J to 2 bases, leaving 5 bases not matched to a gene. This CDR3 has 13 residues. The CDR3 here is CASTHGQAYEQYF. The CDR3 nucleotides read TGTGCCAGCACCCACGGACAGGCCTACGAGCAGTACTTC.

For the CDR3, the DNA is TGCGCCAGCAGCTTGGGAACTCCGGGACTAGCGGCCCCACCAACGGATACGCAGTATTTT. Translated: CASSLGTPGLAAPPTDTQYF. V gene TRBV5-1 combines with J gene TRBJ2-3; TRBD2 matches at 11 bases. Trimming at V came to 0 bases and at J to 6 bases, leaving 18 bases not matched to a gene. Germline loops: CDR1 SGHRS, CDR2 YFSETQ. The CDR3 consists of 20 residues.

The table lists this clone with a count of one. The rearrangement uses TRBV5-1 and TRBJ1-1, with a possible D match to TRBD1 (5 bases). There are 12 residues in the CDR3. Per germline, CDR1 SGHRS and CDR2 YFSETQ. V was cut by 0 bases and J by 7 bases, with 7 bases left in between. The DNA of the CDR3 is TGCGCCAGCAGCTTGGAGGGGAATGAAGCTTTCTTT. Its translation is CASSLEGNEAFF. Variable domain in full (rest from reference TRBV5-1 and TRBJ1-1): KAGVTQTPRYLIKTRGQQVTLSCSPISGHRSVSWYQQTPGQGLQFLFEYFSETQRNKGNFPGRFSGRQFSNSRSEMNVSTLELGDSALYLCASSLEGNEAFFGQGTRLTVV.

J is TRBJ1-1 and V is TRBV5-4; weak D call: TRBD1 (6 bases). Trimming took 3 bases from V and 0 from J, leaving 6 bases between them. This CDR3 is 13 amino acids long. CDR1 is SGHNT and CDR2 is YYREEE in the germline V gene (reference sequence). CDR3 DNA: TGTGCCAGCAGCTGGACAGTGAACACTGAAGCTTTCTTT. This sequence encodes CASSWTVNTEAFF.

The chain carries TRBV6-5 and TRBJ1-2; weak D call: TRBD1 (6 bases). The germline V gene has CDR1 MNHEY and CDR2 SVGAGI. The V gene lost 3 bases and the J gene lost 6 bases, with 11 bases spanning the gap. The CDR3 loop spans 13 amino acids. As DNA, the CDR3 is TGTGCCAGCAGTTATAACCAGGGGAATGGCTACACCTTC. It encodes CASSYNQGNGYTF.

The chain is built from TRBV6-1 and TRBJ1-2; a weak D match, TRBD1 (6 bases). CDR3 length: 14 residues. Germline CDR1 reads MNHNS; CDR2 reads SASEGT. Trimming removed 6 bases from V and 8 bases from J, with 19 bases in between. CDR3 nucleotides: TGTGCCAGCAGACACAGGGAACTGCCCTACGGCTACACCTTC. Amino acid sequence: CASRHRELPYGYTF.

The chain joins TRBV29-1 to TRBJ1-5; 9 bases line up with TRBD1. The CDR3 spans 13 residues. The germline gives CDR1 SQVTM, CDR2 ANQGSEA. The V gene end was trimmed by 4 bases and the J gene end by 2 bases; junction bases not matched to a gene: 0. This CDR3 is CSVGTGGNQPQHF. The CDR3 nucleotides read TGCAGCGTTGGGACAGGGGGCAATCAGCCCCAGCATTTT.

V usage is TRBV5-1 and J usage is TRBJ2-1; 11 positions agree with TRBD2. The CDR3 is 15 residues long. The trim removed 5 bases at V and 4 bases at J, leaving 5 bases unmatched. Germline V CDR1 and CDR2: SGHRS, YFSETQ. The CDR3 here is CASRDGTSGYNEQFF. DNA of the CDR3: TGCGCCAGCAGGGACGGGACTAGCGGATACAATGAGCAGTTCTTC.

The chain employs TRBV4-1 and TRBJ2-7; D not certain. This CDR3 is 11 amino acids long. The V end was cut by 5 bases, the J end by 6 bases, with 8 bases between. The germline CDR1 and CDR2 sequences are MGHRA and YSYEKL. This CDR3 is CASSAGFEQYF. CDR3 bases: TGCGCCAGCAGCGCCGGTTTCGAGCAGTACTTC.

The J gene is TRBJ1-1, the V gene TRBV5-1; 8 bases align to TRBD1. Trimming at V came to 3 bases and at J to 4 bases, leaving 2 bases not matched to a gene. Germline V gives CDR1 SGHRS, CDR2 YFSETQ. This CDR3 contains 13 residues. CDR3 in DNA: TGCGCCAGCAGCTACACAGGGGGCACTGAAGCTTTCTTT. Protein: CASSYTGGTEAFF.

The chain has TRBV7-9 and TRBJ1-2; the D is unclear. In germline, CDR1 is SEHNR, CDR2 FQNEAQ (reference sequence). V was clipped by 1 base and J by 4 bases, with 16 bases between them. The CDR3 runs 16 residues. Written as DNA, the CDR3 is TGTGCCAGCAGCTTAGTTCCAGGAGGGAGCGGCTATGGCTACACCTTC. It codes for CASSLVPGGSGYGYTF.

This chain connects TRBV29-1 to TRBJ2-1, with TRBD2 matching over 9 bases. CDR1 is SQVTM and CDR2 is ANQGSEA in the germline V gene. The CDR3 covers 16 residues. J was trimmed by 6 bases and V by 7 bases; bases with no gene match: 16. This CDR3 reads CSAASPGLAVSNEQFF. As DNA, the CDR3 is TGCAGCGCGGCAAGTCCGGGACTAGCTGTTTCCAATGAGCAGTTCTTC.